The next 2 T cell receptor beta chains were all read from a single sample in a study of T cell clonality in common variable immunodeficiency (dated by TCRdb to between 2014 and 2017). Results the study describes overall, beyond this receptor: CVID TCRbeta sequences were reported to have fewer deletions and N-nucleotide insertions and to lack highly modified clones with 13 or more V deletions.

Receptor libraries were prepared by the immunoSEQ multiplex PCR assay. The clones in this table, taken by TCRdb from immuneACCESS, are in-frame only. Not every clone is retained; where verified, under half of the shortfall comes from an unresolved V gene, and the cause of the rest is unknown. The table shows about 23,000 clones here, with no singletons. The top ten clones comprise under 10% of the sample. Their antigens are not known. The specimen was peripheral blood mononuclear cells. These receptors all come from a human donor with common variable immunodeficiency.

This clone was counted at least ten times. Read sequence stops 3 residues before the CDR3 end, and the germline J gene provides the missing end. This chain joins TRBV18 and TRBJ1-1; D remains unclear. V lost 3 bases and J 0 bases, leaving 14 bases between the germline ends. CDR1 is KGHSH, CDR2 LQKENI, per germline. The CDR3 loop spans 16 amino acids. The CDR3 is CASSPLATLLNTEAFF. The CDR3 DNA, read in part, is TGTGCCAGCTCACCTCTGGCGACACTGCTGAACACTGAA.

In this sample, this clone turned up a few times. The read terminates 3 residues before the CDR3 end, so the remaining end is supplied by the germline J gene. The chain uses TRBV7-8 and TRBJ1-4, with 11 bases identical to TRBD1. Germline V gene sequence: CDR1 SGHVS, CDR2 FQNEAQ. The CDR3 is made up of 17 amino acids. After removal of 2 bases from V and 8 bases from J, the junction contained 10 bases not matched to a gene. The CDR3 bases that were read are TGTGCCAGCAGCTTAAGGGGACAGGGGGGGTCCTTAGAAAAA. The encoded protein is CASSLRGQGGSLEK. The complete CDR3 sequence is CASSLRGQGGSLEKLFF.